A selection of T cell receptor beta chains follows, all from one sample in a study of post-analysis software for immune sequencing data. TCRdb independently ran MiXCR on the PCR reads; one entry per CDR3 protein. The repertoire has fewer than 850,000 distinct CDR3 sequences, roughly 46% of them found once; the top ten carry 4% to 5%. Sequencing was carried out using blood. These TCRs come from a girl between 10 and 17 years old with multiple sclerosis. Both conserved end residues are part of each CDR3. D genes are given only for firm matches. Clone size is shown for a subset of rows, as once, few, many or a class of expanded clone.

TRBV3-1	TRBJ2-1	.	.	TGTGCCAGCAGCCAAGAGGCTGACAATGAGCAGTTCTTC	CASSQEADNEQFF
TRBV24-1	TRBJ2-7	.	TRBD1	TGTGCCACCAGTGACTCCGGGACAGGGGTCTACGAGCAGTACTTC	CATSDSGTGVYEQYF
TRBV12-3/TRBV12-4	TRBJ2-4	.	.	TGTGCCAGCAGTTTGAGTCTGCTGGGCGGTGGCGAGCGGTACTTC	CASSLSLLGGGERYF
TRBV20-1	TRBJ2-5	.	TRBD1	TGCAGTGCTGGGAGGGACAGGGCGTACCAAGAGACCCAGTACTTC	CSAGRDRAYQETQYF
TRBV4-2	TRBJ1-2	.	TRBD1	TGTGCCAGCAGCCAAGAGGCGACAGGGGGCCGCATCTATGGCTACACCTTC	CASSQEATGGRIYGYTF
TRBV6-1	TRBJ2-1	few	.	TGTGCCAGCAGTGAAGAGACAGACTCCTACAATGAGCAGTTCTTC	CASSEETDSYNEQFF
TRBV20-1	TRBJ1-5	.	TRBD1	TGCAGTGCCGAAACCCCGACAGGGAACCGACAGCCCCAGCATTTT	CSAETPTGNRQPQHF
TRBV7-3	TRBJ2-6	.	.	TGTGCCAGCAGCCCGAGCGCTGGGGCCAACGTCCTGACTTTC	CASSPSAGANVLTF
TRBV6-5	TRBJ2-7	few	.	TGTGCCAGCAGTCGTTCGTCGGAAGCCTACGAGCAGTACTTC	CASSRSSEAYEQYF
TRBV5-1	TRBJ2-1	.	TRBD2	TGCGCCAGCAGCTTGGCTCGCGGCGGGAGGAACGATGAGCAGTTCTTC	CASSLARGGRNDEQFF
TRBV6-1	TRBJ2-1	few	.	TGTGCCAGCAGAGCGGACTACAATGAGCAGTTCTTC	CASRADYNEQFF
TRBV12-3/TRBV12-4	TRBJ2-1	.	.	TGTGCCAGCAGTTGGGGGACCTACAATGAGCAGTTCTTC	CASSWGTYNEQFF
TRBV6-4	TRBJ2-4	.	.	TGTGCCAGCAGTGATGGTGCGACAAACATTCAGTACTTC	CASSDGATNIQYF
TRBV20-1	TRBJ2-5	few	TRBD2	TGCAGTGCTAGAGATGGGACTAGCGGTCGGGAGACCCAGTACTTC	CSARDGTSGRETQYF
TRBV7-9	TRBJ1-4	few	.	TGTGCCAGCAGCGCGTACAGGAATAATGAAAAACTGTTTTTT	CASSAYRNNEKLFF
TRBV4-2	TRBJ2-7	once	.	TGTGCCAGCAGCAAACAGGGAGGCGAGCAGTACTTC	CASSKQGGEQYF
TRBV27	TRBJ1-4	.	.	TGTGCCGGCAGGACTCAAGGGCGATATGAAAAACTGTTTTTT	CAGRTQGRYEKLFF
TRBV20-1	TRBJ1-1	.	.	TGCAGTGCGATGAGGACGGGGACGGGGAACACTGAAGCTTTCTTT	CSAMRTGTGNTEAFF
TRBV5-5	TRBJ2-7	.	.	TGTGCCAGCAGCTTGCCGCCCGGACAGTTTATCTACGAGCAGTACTTC	CASSLPPGQFIYEQYF
TRBV7-3	TRBJ2-1	.	.	TGTGCCAGCAGGTCGGAGCGGTTGTCCTACAATGAGCAGTTCTTC	CASRSERLSYNEQFF
TRBV7-2	TRBJ1-2	.	.	TGTGCCAGCAGTCAGGACAGCCCTTACGGCTACACCTTC	CASSQDSPYGYTF
TRBV21-1	TRBJ2-1	few	.	TGTGCCAGCAGCAAAGGGACCGCCCGGGTTCGGGGGATCTACAATGAGCAGTTCTTC	CASSKGTARVRGIYNEQFF
TRBV20-1	TRBJ2-5	.	TRBD2	TGCAGTGCTAGAAGGGTTGGTACTAGCGGGAATAAAGAGACCCAGTACTTC	CSARRVGTSGNKETQYF
TRBV11-1	TRBJ2-1	.	.	TGTGCCAGCACAAGGGAGATCATCGGGGGGCGGCAGTTCTTC	CASTREIIGGRQFF
TRBV28	TRBJ2-7	.	.	TGTGCCAGCTCCGGCGGATTCTCCTACGAGCAGTACTTC	CASSGGFSYEQYF
TRBV6-5	TRBJ2-3	few	.	TGTGCCAGTGCTTTTAGGGGGGCGCGTGATACGCAGTATTTT	CASAFRGARDTQYF
TRBV27	TRBJ2-1	.	TRBD1	TGTGCCAGCAGTCCCTGGGGGGGACAGGGGTCCCCCCATGAGCAGTTCTTC	CASSPWGGQGSPHEQFF
TRBV7-7	TRBJ2-5	few	.	TGTGCTAGCAGCTTAGAAATGGGGCGGTGGGAGACCCAGTACTTC	CASSLEMGRWETQYF